Listed here are 10 T cell receptor beta chains from one sample, sequenced in a study of neoadjuvant anti-PD-1 for oral cavity cancer. The method was immunoSEQ multiplex PCR; TCRdb's version includes in-frame clones alone and lacks a portion of them. Found here are about 10,000 clones, around 62% of them singletons; the top ten hold approximately 4%. Time point described: after neoadjuvant nivolumab, at surgical resection. Material: PBMCs, obtained after nivolumab (anti-PD-1) treatment. The receptors originated from a person between 40 and 79 years old with oral cavity squamous cell carcinoma.

This clone came up a few times. This chain links TRBV30 with TRBJ2-2; the match to TRBD2 covers 9 bases. Trimming cost V 5 bases and J 4 bases; bases outside gene matches: 8. Germline V gives CDR1 GTSNPN, CDR2 SVGIG (reference sequence). The CDR3 extends over 15 amino acids. CDR3 sequence reads: CAWVGSLAGTGELFF. The CDR3 DNA reads TGTGCCTGGGTTGGATCACTAGCGGGCACCGGGGAGCTGTTTTTT.

V gene TRBV4-1 combines with J gene TRBJ1-4, with a possible D match to TRBD1 (5 bases). CDR1 and CDR2 (germline): MGHRA, YSYEKL. Trimming shortened V by 3 bases and J by 3 bases, and 14 bases separated the two germline ends. The CDR3 contains 16 residues. DNA for the CDR3: TGCGCCAGCAGCCATGTTATGGGACGGGCTAATGAAAAACTGTTTTTT. Translating it yields CASSHVMGRANEKLFF.

This chain links TRBV7-8 with TRBJ1-1; D perhaps matches TRBD1 (5 bases). The CDR3 consists of 14 residues. Germline lookup yields CDR1 SGHVS and CDR2 FQNEAQ. The V and J ends lost 5 bases and 5 bases respectively, with 15 bases between them. The CDR3 sequence: CASSGHGAGTEAFF. For the CDR3, the DNA is TGTGCCAGCAGCGGACATGGGGCGGGGACTGAAGCTTTCTTT.

This chain links TRBV11-2 with TRBJ2-5; D is undetermined. V was trimmed by 3 bases and J by 4 bases, leaving 15 bases between them. The length of the CDR3 is 15 residues. The V gene's germline CDR1 is SGHAT and CDR2 FQNNGV. CDR3 loop: CASSFATTHGETQYF. The CDR3 bases are TGTGCCAGCAGCTTCGCTACTACCCATGGAGAGACCCAGTACTTC.

J is TRBJ1-3 and V is TRBV5-4; a possible D gene is TRBD1 (6 bases). Germline loops: CDR1 SGHNT, CDR2 YYREEE (reference sequence). With 4 bases removed from V and 2 bases from J, the gap between germline ends came to 10 bases. The CDR3 contains 14 residues. The CDR3 reads CASSLTGTGNTIYF. CDR3 nucleotides: TGTGCCAGCAGCCTAACAGGGACTGGAAACACCATATATTTT.

This clone was picked up one time. This chain links TRBV5-1 with TRBJ2-5; 11 bases match TRBD2. Germline V gene sequence: CDR1 SGHRS, CDR2 YFSETQ. V dropped 3 bases and J dropped 5; count of bases not matched to a gene: 12. The CDR3 totals 17 residues. The CDR3, as DNA: TGCGCCAGCAGCTCCGGTGGTAGCGGGGGGGCCGGGGAGACCCAGTACTTC. This gives the protein CASSSGGSGGAGETQYF. Full variable domain (rest looked up from reference TRBV5-1 and TRBJ2-5): KAGVTQTPRYLIKTRGQQVTLSCSPISGHRSVSWYQQTPGQGLQFLFEYFSETQRNKGNFPGRFSGRQFSNSRSEMNVSTLELGDSALYLCASSSGGSGGAGETQYFGPGTRLLVL.

This rearrangement joins TRBV15 to TRBJ2-2; no definite D call. This CDR3 is built from 15 residues. Germline CDR1 is LNHNV and CDR2 is YYDKDF (reference sequence). The V and J ends lost 7 bases and 0 bases respectively, with 12 bases between them. CDR3 residues: CATIKDDTNTGELFF. Written as DNA, the CDR3 is TGTGCCACCATAAAAGACGATACGAACACCGGGGAGCTGTTTTTT.

The chain uses TRBV10-3 and TRBJ1-1, with 7 bases matching TRBD1. Germline CDR1 and CDR2: ENHRY and SYGVKD. The CDR3 has 14 residues. Trimming took 7 bases from V and 1 from J; bases not matched to a gene: 6. The CDR3 loop reads CAIKGDSTNTEAFF. The CDR3 DNA follows: TGTGCCATCAAGGGGGACAGTACGAACACTGAAGCTTTCTTT.

The rearrangement joins TRBV27 to TRBJ2-3, with 11 bases aligning to TRBD2. V gave up 4 bases and J gave up 2 bases; unmatched junction bases: 5. Looked up from germline, CDR1 is MNHEY and CDR2 is SMNVEV (reference sequence). This CDR3 has 16 amino acids. The CDR3 protein is CASSSRLAGSTDTQYF. CDR3 bases: TGTGCCAGCAGTTCCAGACTAGCGGGGTCCACAGATACGCAGTATTTT.

The chain couples TRBV7-2 to TRBJ2-1, with a tentative D call TRBD2 (5 bases). This CDR3 is built from 13 residues. V lost 1 base to trimming and J lost 10 bases, with 11 bases between them. Germline CDR1 and CDR2: SGHTA and FQGNSA. The CDR3 region is CASSLGTLREQFF. The DNA of the CDR3 is TGTGCCAGCAGCTTAGGGACTTTACGAGAGCAGTTCTTC. Variable domain in full (rest from reference TRBV7-2 and TRBJ2-1): GAGVSQSPSNKVTEKGKDVELRCDPISGHTALYWYRQSLGQGLEFLIYFQGNSAPDKSGLPSDRFSAERTGGSVSTLTIQRTQQEDSAVYLCASSLGTLREQFFGPGTRLTVL.